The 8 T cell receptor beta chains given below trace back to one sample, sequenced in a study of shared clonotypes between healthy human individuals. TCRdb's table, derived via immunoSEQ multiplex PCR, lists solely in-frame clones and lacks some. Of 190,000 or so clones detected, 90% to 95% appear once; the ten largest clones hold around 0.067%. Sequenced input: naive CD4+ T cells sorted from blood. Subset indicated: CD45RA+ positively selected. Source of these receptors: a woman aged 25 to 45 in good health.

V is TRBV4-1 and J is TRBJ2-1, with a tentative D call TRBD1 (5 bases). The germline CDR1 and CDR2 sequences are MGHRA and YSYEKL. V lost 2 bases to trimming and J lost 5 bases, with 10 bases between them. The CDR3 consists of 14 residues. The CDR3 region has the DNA TGCGCCAGCAGCCAACGTCCAGGGAACAATGAGCAGTTCTTC. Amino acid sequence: CASSQRPGNNEQFF.

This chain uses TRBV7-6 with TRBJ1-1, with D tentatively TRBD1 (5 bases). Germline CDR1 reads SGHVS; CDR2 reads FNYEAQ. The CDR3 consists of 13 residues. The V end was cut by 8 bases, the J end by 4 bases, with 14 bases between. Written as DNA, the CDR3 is TGTGCCAGCGAACCGGCAGGGTCCACTGAAGCTTTCTTT. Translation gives CASEPAGSTEAFF. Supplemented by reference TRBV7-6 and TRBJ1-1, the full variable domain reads GAGVSQSPRYKVTKRGQDVALRCDPISGHVSLYWYRQALGQGPEFLTYFNYEAQQDKSGLPNDRFSAERPEGSISTLTIQRTEQRDSAMYRCASEPAGSTEAFFGQGTRLTVV.

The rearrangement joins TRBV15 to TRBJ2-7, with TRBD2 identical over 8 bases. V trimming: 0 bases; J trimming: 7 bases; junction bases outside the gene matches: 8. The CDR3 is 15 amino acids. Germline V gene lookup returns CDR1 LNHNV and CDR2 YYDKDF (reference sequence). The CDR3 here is CATSRDHGRAGEQYF. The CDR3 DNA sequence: TGTGCCACCAGCAGAGATCACGGGAGGGCCGGGGAGCAGTACTTC.

CDR3 in amino acids: CASSMTGGNTEAFF. CDR3 sequence (DNA): TGTGCCAGCAGCATGACAGGGGGGAACACTGAAGCTTTCTTT. V usage is TRBV5-4 and J usage is TRBJ1-1; 9 positions match TRBD1. This CDR3 contains 14 residues. Germline V CDR1 and CDR2: SGHNT, YYREEE (reference sequence). V gave up 4 bases and J gave up 1 base; unmatched junction bases: 2.

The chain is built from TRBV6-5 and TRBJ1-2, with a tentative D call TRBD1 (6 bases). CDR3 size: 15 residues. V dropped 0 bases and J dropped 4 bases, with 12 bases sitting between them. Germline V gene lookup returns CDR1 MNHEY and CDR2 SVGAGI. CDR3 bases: TGTGCCAGCAGTTACTCATCAGGGGATGCCTATGGCTACACCTTC. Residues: CASSYSSGDAYGYTF.

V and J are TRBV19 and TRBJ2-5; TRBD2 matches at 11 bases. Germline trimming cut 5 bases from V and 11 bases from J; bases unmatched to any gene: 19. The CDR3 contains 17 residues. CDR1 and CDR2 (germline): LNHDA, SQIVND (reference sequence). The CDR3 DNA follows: TGTGCCAGTAGTCCCCCCCCACTAGCGGGAGTACGTGGGGAGCAGTACTTC. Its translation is CASSPPPLAGVRGEQYF.

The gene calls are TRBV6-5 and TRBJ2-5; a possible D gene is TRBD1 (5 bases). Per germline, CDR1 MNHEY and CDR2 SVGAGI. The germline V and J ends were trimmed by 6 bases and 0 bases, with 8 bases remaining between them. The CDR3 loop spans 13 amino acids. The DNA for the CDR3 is TGTGCCAGCAGAGACAGTAACCAAGAGACCCAGTACTTC. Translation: CASRDSNQETQYF.

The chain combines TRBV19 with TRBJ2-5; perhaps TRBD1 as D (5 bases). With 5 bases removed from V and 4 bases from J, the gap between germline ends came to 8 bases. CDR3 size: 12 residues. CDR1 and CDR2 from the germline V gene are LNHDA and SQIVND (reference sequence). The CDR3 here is CASSVQGETQYF. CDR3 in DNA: TGTGCCAGTAGTGTTCAGGGAGAGACCCAGTACTTC.